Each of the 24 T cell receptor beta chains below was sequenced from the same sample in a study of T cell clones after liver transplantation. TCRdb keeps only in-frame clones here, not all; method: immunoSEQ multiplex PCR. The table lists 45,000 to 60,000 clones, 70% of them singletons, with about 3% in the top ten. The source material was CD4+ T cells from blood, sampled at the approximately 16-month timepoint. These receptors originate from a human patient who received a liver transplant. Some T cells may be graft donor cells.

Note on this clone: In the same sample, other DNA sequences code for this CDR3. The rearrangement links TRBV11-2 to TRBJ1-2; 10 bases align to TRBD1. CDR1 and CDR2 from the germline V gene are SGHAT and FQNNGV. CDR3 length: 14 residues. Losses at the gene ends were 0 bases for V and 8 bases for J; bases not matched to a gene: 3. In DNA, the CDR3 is TGTGCCAGCAGCTTAGATAGACAGGGGGCGGGCTACACCTTC. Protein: CASSLDRQGAGYTF.

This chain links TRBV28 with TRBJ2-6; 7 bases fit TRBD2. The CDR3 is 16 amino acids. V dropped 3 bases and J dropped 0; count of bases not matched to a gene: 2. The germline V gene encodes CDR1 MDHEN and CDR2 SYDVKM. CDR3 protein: CASSFGGISGANVLTF. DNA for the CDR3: TGTGCCAGCAGTTTCGGGGGGATCTCTGGGGCCAACGTCCTGACTTTC. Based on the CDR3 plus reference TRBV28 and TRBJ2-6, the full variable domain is DVKVTQSSRYLVKRTGEKVFLECVQDMDHENMFWYRQDPGLGLRLIYFSYDVKMKEKGDIPEGYSVSREKKERFSLILESASTNQTSMYLCASSFGGISGANVLTFGAGSRLTVL.

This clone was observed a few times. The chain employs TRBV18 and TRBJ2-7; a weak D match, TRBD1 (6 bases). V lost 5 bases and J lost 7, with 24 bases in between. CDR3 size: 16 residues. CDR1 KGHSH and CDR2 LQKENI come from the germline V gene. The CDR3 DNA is TGTGCCAGCTCAGAATACAGGGCCTCGATAGTTAGGGAGCAGTACTTC. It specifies CASSEYRASIVREQYF.

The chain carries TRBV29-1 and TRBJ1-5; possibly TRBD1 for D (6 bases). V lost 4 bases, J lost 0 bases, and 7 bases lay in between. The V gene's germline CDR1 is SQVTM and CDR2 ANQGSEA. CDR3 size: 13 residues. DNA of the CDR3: TGCAGCGTTGGACAGGCTAGCAATCAGCCCCAGCATTTT. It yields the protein CSVGQASNQPQHF.

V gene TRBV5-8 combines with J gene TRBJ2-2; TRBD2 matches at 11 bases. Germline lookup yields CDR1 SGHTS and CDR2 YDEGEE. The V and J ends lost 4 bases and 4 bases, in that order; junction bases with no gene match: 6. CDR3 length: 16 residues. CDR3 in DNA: TGTGCCAGCAGCCTACTAGCGGGGGTTCCCACCGGGGAGCTGTTTTTT. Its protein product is CASSLLAGVPTGELFF. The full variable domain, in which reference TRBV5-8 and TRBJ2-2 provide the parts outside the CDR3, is EAGVTQSPTHLIKTRGQQATLRCSPISGHTSVYWYQQALGLGLQFLLWYDEGEERNRGNFPPRFSGRQFPNYSSELNVNALELEDSALYLCASSLLAGVPTGELFFGEGSRLTVL.

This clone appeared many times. CDR3 loop: CASSLGQDYGYTF. DNA of the CDR3: TGTGCCAGCAGCCTCGGACAGGACTATGGCTACACCTTC. The chain links TRBV7-2 to TRBJ1-2, with 7 bases aligning to TRBD1. This CDR3 is 13 amino acids long. Germline CDR1 reads SGHTA; CDR2 reads FQGNSA. V shed 5 bases and J 3 bases; nucleotides not matched to a gene: 3.

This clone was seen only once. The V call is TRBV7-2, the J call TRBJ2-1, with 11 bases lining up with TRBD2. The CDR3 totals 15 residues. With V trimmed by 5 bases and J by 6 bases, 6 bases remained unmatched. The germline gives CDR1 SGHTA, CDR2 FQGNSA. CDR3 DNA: TGTGCCAGCAGCCGAGGGACTAGCGGATTCAATGAGCAGTTCTTC. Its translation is CASSRGTSGFNEQFF.

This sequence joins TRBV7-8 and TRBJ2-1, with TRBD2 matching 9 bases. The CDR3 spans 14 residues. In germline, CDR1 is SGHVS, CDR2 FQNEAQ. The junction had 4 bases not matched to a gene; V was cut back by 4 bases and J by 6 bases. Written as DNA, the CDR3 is TGTGCCAGCAGCTCAGGGACTAGCCTCAATGAGCAGTTCTTC. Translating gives CASSSGTSLNEQFF. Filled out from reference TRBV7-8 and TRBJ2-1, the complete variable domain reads GAGVSQSPRYKVAKRGQDVALRCDPISGHVSLFWYQQALGQGPEFLTYFQNEAQLDKSGLPSDRFFAERPEGSVSTLKIQRTQQEDSAVYLCASSSGTSLNEQFFGPGTRLTVL.

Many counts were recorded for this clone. This CDR3 reads CASSSSHLADNEQFF. Written as DNA, the CDR3 is TGTGCCAGCAGCTCGTCCCACCTAGCGGACAATGAGCAGTTCTTC. This sequence joins TRBV11-3 and TRBJ2-1; 7 bases match TRBD2. Per germline, CDR1 SGHNT and CDR2 YENEEA. Trimming took 4 bases from V and 5 from J; bases not matched to a gene: 8. CDR3 size: 15 residues.

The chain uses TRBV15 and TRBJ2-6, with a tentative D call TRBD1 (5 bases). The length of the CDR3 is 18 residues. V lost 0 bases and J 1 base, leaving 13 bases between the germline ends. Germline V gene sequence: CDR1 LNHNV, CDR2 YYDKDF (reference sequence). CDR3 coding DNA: TGTGCCACCAGCAGAGATTCAGGACATGAGTCTGGGGCCAACGTCCTGACTTTC. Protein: CATSRDSGHESGANVLTF.

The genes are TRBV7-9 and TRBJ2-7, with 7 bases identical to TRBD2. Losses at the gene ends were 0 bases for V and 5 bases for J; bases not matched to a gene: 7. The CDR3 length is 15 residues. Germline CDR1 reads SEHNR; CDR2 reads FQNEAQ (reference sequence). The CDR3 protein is CASSLASGWRNEQYF. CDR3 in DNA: TGTGCCAGCAGCTTAGCTAGCGGGTGGCGCAACGAGCAGTACTTC. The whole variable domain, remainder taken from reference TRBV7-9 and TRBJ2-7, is DTGVSQNPRHKITKRGQNVTFRCDPISEHNRLYWYRQTLGQGPEFLTYFQNEAQLEKSRLLSDRFSAERPKGSFSTLEIQRTEQGDSAMYLCASSLASGWRNEQYFGPGTRLTVT.

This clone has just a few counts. DNA for the CDR3: TGTGCCATCTCCCAACCAACAGCTAAGGAGACCCAGTACTTC. Translation gives CAISQPTAKETQYF. The chain carries TRBV2 and TRBJ2-5; D is undetermined. The CDR3 covers 14 residues. In germline, CDR1 is SNHLY, CDR2 FYNNEI. Trimming took off 10 bases at V and 5 bases at J, with 20 bases between the two ends.

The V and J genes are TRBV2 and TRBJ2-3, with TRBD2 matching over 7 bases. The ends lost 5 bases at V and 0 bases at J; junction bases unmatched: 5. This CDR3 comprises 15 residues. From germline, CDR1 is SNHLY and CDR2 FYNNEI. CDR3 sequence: CASSTGRPSTDTQYF. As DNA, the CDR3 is TGTGCCAGCAGTACCGGGAGGCCCAGCACAGATACGCAGTATTTT.

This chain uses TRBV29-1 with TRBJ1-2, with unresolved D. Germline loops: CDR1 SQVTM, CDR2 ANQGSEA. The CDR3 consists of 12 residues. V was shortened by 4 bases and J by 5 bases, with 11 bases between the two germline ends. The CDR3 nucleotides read TGCAGCGTTGGGGAGGCCTCTTATGGCTACACCTTC. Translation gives CSVGEASYGYTF.

The CDR3 region is CASSLPKETQYF. The CDR3 nucleotides read TGTGCCAGCAGCTTACCCAAAGAGACCCAGTACTTC. The gene calls are TRBV5-4 and TRBJ2-5; no firm D call. V dropped 2 bases and J dropped 3 bases, with 5 bases sitting between them. The CDR3 length is 12 residues. Germline-derived CDR1 and CDR2 are SGHNT and YYREEE (reference sequence). Full variable domain (missing parts from reference TRBV5-4 and TRBJ2-5): ETGVTQSPTHLIKTRGQQVTLRCSSQSGHNTVSWYQQALGQGPQFIFQYYREEENGRGNFPPRFSGLQFPNYSSELNVNALELDDSALYLCASSLPKETQYFGPGTRLLVL.

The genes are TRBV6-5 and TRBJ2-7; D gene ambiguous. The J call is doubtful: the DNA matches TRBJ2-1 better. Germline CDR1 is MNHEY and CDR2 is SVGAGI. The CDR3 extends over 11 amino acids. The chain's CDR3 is CASRNYNEQFF. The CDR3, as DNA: TGTGCCAGCAGGAACTACAATGAGCAGTTCTTC.

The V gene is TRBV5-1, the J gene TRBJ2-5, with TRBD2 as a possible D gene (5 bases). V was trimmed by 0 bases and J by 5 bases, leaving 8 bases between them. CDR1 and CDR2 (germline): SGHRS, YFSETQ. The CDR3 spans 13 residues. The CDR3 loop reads CASSLVGGETQYF. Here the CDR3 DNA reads TGCGCCAGCAGCTTGGTAGGCGGGGAGACCCAGTACTTC. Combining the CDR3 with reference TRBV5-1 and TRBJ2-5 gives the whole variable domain KAGVTQTPRYLIKTRGQQVTLSCSPISGHRSVSWYQQTPGQGLQFLFEYFSETQRNKGNFPGRFSGRQFSNSRSEMNVSTLELGDSALYLCASSLVGGETQYFGPGTRLLVL.

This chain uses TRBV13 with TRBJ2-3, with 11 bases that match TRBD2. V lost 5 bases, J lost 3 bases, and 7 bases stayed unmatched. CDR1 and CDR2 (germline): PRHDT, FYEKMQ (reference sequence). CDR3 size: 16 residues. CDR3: CASSTRTSGYTDTQYF. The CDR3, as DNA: TGTGCCAGCAGCACCCGGACTAGCGGGTATACAGATACGCAGTATTTT.

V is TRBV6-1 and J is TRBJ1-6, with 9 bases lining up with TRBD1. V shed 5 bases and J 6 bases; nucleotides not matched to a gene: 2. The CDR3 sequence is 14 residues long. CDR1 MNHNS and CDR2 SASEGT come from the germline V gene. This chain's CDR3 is CASSSDRGNSPLHF. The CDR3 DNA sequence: TGTGCCAGCAGTTCGGACAGGGGTAATTCACCCCTCCACTTT.

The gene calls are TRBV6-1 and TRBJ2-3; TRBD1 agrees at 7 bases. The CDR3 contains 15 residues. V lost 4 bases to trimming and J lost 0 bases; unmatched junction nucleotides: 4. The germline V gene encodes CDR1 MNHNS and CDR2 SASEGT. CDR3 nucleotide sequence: TGTGCCAGCAGTGCCGAGGGACAGAGCACAGATACGCAGTATTTT. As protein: CASSAEGQSTDTQYF.

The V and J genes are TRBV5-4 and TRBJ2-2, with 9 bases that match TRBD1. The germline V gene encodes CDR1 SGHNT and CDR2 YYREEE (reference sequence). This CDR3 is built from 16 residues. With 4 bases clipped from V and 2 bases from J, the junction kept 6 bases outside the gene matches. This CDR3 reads CASSRPGQGNTGELFF. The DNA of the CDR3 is TGTGCCAGCAGCCGGCCGGGACAGGGTAACACCGGGGAGCTGTTTTTT.

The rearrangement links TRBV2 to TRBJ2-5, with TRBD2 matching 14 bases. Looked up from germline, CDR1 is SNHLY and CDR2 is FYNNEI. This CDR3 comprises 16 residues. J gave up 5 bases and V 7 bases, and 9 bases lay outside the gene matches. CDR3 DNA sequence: TGTGCCAGCAAACCGGGACTAGCGGGAGTTGATGAGACCCAGTACTTC. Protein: CASKPGLAGVDETQYF.

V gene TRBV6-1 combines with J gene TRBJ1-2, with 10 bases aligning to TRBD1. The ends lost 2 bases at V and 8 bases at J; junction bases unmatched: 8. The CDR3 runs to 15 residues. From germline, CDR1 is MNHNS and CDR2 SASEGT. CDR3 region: CASSERETGGRGYTF. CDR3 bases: TGTGCCAGCAGTGAAAGGGAGACAGGGGGCAGGGGCTACACCTTC.

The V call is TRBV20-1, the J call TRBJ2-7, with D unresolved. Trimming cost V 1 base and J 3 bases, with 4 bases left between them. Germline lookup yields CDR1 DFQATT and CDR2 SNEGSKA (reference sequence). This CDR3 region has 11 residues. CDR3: CSARGGYEQYV. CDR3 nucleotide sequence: TGCAGTGCTAGAGGGGGCTACGAGCAGTACGTC.